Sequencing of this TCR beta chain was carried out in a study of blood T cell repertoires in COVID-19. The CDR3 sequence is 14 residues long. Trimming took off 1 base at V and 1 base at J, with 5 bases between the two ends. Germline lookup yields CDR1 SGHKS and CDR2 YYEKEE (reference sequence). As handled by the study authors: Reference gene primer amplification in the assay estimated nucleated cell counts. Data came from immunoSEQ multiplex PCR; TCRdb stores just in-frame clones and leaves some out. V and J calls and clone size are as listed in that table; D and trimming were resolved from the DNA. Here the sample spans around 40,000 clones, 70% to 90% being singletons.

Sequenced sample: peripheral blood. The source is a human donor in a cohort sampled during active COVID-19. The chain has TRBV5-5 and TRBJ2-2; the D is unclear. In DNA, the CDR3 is TGTGCCAGCAGCTTGTGGCAGAACACCGGGGAGCTGTTTTTT. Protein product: CASSLWQNTGELFF.